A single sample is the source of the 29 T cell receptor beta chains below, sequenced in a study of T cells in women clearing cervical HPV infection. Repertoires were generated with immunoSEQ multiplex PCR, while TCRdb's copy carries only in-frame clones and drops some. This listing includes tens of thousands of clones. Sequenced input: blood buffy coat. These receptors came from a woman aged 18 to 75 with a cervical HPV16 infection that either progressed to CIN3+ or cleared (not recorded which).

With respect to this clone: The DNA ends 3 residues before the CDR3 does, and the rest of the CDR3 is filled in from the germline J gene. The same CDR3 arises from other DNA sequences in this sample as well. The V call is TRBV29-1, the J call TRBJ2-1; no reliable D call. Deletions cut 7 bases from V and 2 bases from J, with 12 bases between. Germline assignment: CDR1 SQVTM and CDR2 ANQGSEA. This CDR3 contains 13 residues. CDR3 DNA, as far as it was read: TGCAGCGCCAACAGAGGCACCTACAATGAG. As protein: CSANRGTYNE. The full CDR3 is CSANRGTYNEQFF.

Here the CDR3 reads CATSGDPRGGYNEQFF. The part of the CDR3 DNA that was read is TGTGCCACCAGTGGGGACCCGCGGGGGGGTTACAATGAG. The genes are TRBV24-1 and TRBJ2-1; TRBD2 matches at 9 bases. Coverage ceases 3 residues before the CDR3 finishes, and the germline J gene fills in the end. The CDR3 totals 16 residues. V lost 5 bases to trimming and J lost 4 bases; unmatched junction nucleotides: 8. The V gene's germline CDR1 is KGHDR and CDR2 SFDVKD.

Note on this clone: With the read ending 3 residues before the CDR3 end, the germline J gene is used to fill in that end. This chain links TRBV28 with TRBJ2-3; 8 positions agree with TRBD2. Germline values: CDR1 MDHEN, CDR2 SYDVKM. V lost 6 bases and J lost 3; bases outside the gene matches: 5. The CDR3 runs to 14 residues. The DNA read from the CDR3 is TGTGCCAGCAGATTAAGCGGGAGAACAGATACG. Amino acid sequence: CASRLSGRTDT. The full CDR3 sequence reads CASRLSGRTDTQYF.

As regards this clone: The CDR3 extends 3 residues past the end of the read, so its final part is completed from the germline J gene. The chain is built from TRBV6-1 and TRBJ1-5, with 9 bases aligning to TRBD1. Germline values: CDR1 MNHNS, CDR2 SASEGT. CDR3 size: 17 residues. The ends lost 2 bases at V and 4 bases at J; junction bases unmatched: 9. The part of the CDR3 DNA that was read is TGTGCCAGCAGTGAATTCACCCTCGGACAGGGGAATCAGCCC. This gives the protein CASSEFTLGQGNQP. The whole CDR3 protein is CASSEFTLGQGNQPQHF.

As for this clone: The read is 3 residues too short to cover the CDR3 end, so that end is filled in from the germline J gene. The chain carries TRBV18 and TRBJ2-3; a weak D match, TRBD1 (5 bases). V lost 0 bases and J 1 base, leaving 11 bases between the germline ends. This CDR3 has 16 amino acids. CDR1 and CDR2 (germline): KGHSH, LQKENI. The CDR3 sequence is CASSPPTGTGTDTQYF. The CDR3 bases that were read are TGTGCCAGCTCACCACCTACAGGAACCGGCACAGATACG.

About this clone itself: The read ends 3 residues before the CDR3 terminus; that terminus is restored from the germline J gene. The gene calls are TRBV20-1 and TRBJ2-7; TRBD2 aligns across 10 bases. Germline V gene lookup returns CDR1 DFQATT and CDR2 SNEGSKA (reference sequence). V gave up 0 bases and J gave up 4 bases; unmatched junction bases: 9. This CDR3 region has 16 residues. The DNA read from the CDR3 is TGCAGTGCTAGAGATTCTGAGCGGGAGGGCCGATACGAG. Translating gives CSARDSEREGRYE. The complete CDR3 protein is CSARDSEREGRYEQYF.

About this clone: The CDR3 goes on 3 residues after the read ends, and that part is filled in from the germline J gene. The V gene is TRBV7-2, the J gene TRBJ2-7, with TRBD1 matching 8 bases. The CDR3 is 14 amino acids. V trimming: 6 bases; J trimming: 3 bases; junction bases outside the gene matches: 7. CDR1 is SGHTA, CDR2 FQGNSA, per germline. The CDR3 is CASRQRTGNYEQYF. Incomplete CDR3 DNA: TGTGCCAGCAGACAACGGACAGGGAACTACGAG.

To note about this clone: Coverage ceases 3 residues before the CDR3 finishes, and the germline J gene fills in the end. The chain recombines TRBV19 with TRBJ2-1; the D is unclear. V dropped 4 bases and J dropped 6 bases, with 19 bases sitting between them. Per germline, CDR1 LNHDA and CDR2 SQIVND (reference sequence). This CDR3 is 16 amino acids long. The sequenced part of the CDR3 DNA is TGTGCCAGTAGTACCCTAGGAACCCAAACGTTCAATGAG. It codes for CASSTLGTQTFNE. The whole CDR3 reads CASSTLGTQTFNEQFF. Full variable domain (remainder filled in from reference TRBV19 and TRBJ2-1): DGGITQSPKYLFRKEGQNVTLSCEQNLNHDAMYWYRQDPGQGLRLIYYSQIVNDFQKGDIAEGYSVSREKKESFPLTVTSAQKNPTAFYLCASSTLGTQTFNEQFFGPGTRLTVL.

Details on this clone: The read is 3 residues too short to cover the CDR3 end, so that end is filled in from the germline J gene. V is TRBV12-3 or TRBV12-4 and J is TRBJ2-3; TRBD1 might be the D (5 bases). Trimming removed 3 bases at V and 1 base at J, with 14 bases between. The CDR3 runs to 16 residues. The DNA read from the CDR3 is TGTGCCAGCAGTTTCTATGGGGCACCCCGCACAGATACG. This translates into CASSFYGAPRTDT. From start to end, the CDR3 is CASSFYGAPRTDTQYF.

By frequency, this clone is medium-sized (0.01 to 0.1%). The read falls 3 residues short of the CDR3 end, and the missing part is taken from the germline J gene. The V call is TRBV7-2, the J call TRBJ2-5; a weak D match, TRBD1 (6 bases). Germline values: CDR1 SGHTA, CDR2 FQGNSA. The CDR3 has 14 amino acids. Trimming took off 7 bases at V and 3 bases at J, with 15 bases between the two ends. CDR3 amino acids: CASTSGVAEETQYF. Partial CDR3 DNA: TGTGCCAGCACCTCAGGGGTGGCCGAAGAGACC.

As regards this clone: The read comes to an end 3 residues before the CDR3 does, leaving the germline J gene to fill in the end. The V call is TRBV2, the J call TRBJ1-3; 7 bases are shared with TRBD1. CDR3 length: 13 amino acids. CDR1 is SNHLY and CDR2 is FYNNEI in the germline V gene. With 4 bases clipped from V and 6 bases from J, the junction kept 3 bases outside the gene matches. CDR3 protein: CASSGQGENTIYF. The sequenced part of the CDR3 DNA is TGTGCCAGCAGTGGACAGGGAGAAAACACC. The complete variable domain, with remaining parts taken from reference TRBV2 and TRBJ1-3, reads EPEVTQTPSHQVTQMGQEVILRCVPISNHLYFYWYRQILGQKVEFLVSFYNNEISEKSEIFDDQFSVERPDGSNFTLKIRSTKLEDSAMYFCASSGQGENTIYFGEGSWLTVV.

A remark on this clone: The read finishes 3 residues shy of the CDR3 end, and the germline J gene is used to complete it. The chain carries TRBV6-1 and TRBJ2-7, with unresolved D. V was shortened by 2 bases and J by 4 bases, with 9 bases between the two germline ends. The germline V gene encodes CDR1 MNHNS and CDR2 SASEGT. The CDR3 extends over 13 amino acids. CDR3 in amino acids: CASSESPGYEQYF. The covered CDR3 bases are TGTGCCAGCAGTGAAAGTCCGGGTTACGAG.

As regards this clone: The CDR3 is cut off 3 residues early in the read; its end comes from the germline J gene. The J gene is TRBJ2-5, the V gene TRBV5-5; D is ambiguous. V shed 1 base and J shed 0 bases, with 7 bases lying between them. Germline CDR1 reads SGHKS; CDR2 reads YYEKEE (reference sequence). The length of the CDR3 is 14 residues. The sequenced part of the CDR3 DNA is TGTGCCAGCAGCTTGCTCCCGTACCAAGAGACC. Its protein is CASSLLPYQET. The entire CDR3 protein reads CASSLLPYQETQYF.

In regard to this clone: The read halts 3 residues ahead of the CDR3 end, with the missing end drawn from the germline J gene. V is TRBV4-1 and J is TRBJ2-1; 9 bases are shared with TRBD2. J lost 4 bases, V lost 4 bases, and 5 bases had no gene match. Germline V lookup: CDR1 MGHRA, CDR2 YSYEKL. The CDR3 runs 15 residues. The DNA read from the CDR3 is TGCGCCAGCAGCCTACGACTAGCGGAATACAATGAG. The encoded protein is CASSLRLAEYNE. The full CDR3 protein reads CASSLRLAEYNEQFF.

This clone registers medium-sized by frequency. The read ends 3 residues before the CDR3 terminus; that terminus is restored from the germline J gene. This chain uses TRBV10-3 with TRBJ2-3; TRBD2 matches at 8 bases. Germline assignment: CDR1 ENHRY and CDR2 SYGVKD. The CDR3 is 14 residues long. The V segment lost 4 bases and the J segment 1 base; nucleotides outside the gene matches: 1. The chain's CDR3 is CAISAREGTDTQYF. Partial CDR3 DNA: TGTGCCATCAGTGCGCGGGAGGGCACAGATACG.

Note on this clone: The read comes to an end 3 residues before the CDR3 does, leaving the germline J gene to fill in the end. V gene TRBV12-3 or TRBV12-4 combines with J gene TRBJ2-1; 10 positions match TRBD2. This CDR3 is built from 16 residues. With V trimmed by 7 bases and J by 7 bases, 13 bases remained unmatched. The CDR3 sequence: CASTLRVAGGPNEQFF. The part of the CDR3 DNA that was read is TGTGCCAGCACCCTAAGGGTAGCGGGAGGCCCTAATGAG.

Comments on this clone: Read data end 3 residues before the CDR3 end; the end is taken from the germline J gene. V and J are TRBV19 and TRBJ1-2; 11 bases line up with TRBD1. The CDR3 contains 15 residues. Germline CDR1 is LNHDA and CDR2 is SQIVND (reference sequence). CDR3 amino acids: CASRGQGATRDDYTF. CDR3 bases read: TGTGCCAGTAGAGGACAGGGGGCGACTAGGGATGAC.

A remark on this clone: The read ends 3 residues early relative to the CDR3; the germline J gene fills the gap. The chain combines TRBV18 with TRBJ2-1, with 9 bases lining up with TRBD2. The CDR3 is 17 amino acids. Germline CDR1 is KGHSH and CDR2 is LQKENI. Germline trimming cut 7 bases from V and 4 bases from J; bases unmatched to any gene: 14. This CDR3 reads CASFIPAGGPRYNEQFF. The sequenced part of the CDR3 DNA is TGTGCCAGCTTTATTCCGGCGGGAGGGCCTCGGTACAATGAG.

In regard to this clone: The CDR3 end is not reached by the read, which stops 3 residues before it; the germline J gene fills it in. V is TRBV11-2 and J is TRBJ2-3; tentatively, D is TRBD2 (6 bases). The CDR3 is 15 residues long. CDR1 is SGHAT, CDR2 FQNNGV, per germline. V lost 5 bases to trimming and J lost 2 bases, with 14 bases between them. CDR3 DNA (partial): TGTGCCAGCAGCCCTATCGCGGGACTCACAGATACG. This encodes CASSPIAGLTDT. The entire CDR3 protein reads CASSPIAGLTDTQYF.

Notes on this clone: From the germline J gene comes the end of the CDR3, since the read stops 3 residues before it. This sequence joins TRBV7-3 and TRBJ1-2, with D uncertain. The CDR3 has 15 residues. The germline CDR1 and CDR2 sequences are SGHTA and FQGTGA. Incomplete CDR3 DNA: TGTGCCAGCAGCGTTAGCGGGAGTTATGACAATGAC. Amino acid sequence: CASSVSGSYDND. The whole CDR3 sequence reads CASSVSGSYDNDYTF.

The covered CDR3 bases are TGTGCCAGCAGTGAACAGGGTGTTCAGCCC. As protein: CASSEQGVQP. The CDR3 as a whole reads CASSEQGVQPQHF. V gene TRBV2 combines with J gene TRBJ1-5; the D gene is possibly TRBD1 (5 bases). The read ends 3 residues before the CDR3 terminus; that terminus is restored from the germline J gene. The CDR3 loop spans 13 amino acids. V lost 2 bases and J lost 6, with 8 bases in between. Per the germline V gene, CDR1 is SNHLY and CDR2 is FYNNEI.

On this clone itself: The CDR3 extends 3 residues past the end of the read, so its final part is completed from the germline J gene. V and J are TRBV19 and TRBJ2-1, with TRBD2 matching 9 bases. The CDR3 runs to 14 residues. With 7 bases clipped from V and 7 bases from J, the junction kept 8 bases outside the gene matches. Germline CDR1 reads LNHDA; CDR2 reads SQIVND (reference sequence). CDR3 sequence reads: CASTAGGLGNEQFF. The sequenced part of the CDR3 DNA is TGTGCCAGTACCGCGGGAGGGCTGGGAAATGAG. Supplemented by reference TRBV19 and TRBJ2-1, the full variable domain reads DGGITQSPKYLFRKEGQNVTLSCEQNLNHDAMYWYRQDPGQGLRLIYYSQIVNDFQKGDIAEGYSVSREKKESFPLTVTSAQKNPTAFYLCASTAGGLGNEQFFGPGTRLTVL.

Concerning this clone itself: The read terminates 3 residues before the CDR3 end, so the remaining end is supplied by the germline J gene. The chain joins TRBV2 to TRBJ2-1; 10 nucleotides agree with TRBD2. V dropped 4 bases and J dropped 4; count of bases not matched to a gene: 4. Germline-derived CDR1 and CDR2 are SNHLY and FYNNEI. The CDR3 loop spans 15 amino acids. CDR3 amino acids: CASSVLAGVYNEQFF. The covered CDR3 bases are TGTGCCAGCAGTGTCCTAGCGGGAGTTTACAATGAG.

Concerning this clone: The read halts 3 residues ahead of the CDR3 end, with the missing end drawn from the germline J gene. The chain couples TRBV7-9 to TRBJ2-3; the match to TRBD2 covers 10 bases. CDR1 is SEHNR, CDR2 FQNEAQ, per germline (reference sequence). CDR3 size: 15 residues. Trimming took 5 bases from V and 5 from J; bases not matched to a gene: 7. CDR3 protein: CASSATSGIRDTQYF. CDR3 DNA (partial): TGTGCCAGCAGCGCTACTAGCGGGATTAGAGATACG.

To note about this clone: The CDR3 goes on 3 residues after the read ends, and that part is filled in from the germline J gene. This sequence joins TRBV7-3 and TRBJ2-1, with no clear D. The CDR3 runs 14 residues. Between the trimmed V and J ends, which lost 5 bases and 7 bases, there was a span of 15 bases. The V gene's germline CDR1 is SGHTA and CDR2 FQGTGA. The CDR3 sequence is CASSLSGPRNEQFF. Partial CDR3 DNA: TGTGCCAGCAGCCTATCGGGTCCAAGGAATGAG.

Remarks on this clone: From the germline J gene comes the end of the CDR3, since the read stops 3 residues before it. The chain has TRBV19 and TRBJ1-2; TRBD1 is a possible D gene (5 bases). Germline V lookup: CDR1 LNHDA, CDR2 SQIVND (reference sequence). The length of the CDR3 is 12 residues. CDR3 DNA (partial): TGTGCCAGTAGCCGACAGTCGCAGACC. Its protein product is CASSRQSQT. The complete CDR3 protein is CASSRQSQTYTF.

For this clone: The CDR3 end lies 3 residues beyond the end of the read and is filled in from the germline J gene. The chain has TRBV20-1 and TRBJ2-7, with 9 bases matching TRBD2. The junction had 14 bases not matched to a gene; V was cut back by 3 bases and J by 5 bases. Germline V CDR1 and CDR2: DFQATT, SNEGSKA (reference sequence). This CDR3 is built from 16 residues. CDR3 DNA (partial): TGCAGTGCTAGCCCCCCATTGCTAGCGGGATACGACGAG. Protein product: CSASPPLLAGYDE. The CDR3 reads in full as CSASPPLLAGYDEQYF.

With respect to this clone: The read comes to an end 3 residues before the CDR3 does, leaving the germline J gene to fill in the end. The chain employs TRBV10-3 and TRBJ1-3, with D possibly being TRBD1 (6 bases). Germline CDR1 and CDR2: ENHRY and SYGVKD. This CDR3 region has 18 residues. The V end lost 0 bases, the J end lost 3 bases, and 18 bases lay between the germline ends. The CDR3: CAISESQGFLAVGNTIYF. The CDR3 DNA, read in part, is TGTGCCATCAGTGAGTCACAGGGTTTCTTGGCAGTTGGAAACACC.

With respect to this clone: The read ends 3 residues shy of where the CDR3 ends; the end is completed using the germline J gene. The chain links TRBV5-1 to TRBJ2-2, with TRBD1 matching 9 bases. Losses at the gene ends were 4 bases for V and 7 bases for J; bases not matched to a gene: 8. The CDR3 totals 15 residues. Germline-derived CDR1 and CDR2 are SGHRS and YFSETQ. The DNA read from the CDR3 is TGCGCCAGCAGCCCCGGGACAGGGTCTTTCGGGGAG. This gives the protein CASSPGTGSFGE. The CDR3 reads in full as CASSPGTGSFGELFF.